The present entry profiles one TCR beta chain with its context. Its specific antigen is unknown. Library generation was performed with the immunoSEQ multiplex PCR assay. For the multiplex PCR, a mixture combining 60 forward primers for TCR Vbeta segments and 13 reverse primers for TCR Jbeta segments was used. A multiplex PCR assay on genomic DNA amplified the CDR3 region of rearranged TCR beta genes. The amplified TCR beta libraries were sequenced on the Illumina HiSeq System as 87-base-pair reads. In the source study's methods: Across the roughly 670 repertoires, a later analysis counted approximately 83 million unique TCR beta chains, about 10 million of which were shared by at least two donors. Raw reads were error-corrected and collapsed into unique sequences by a nearest-neighbor algorithm in which closely related sequences were merged to remove PCR and sequencing errors. To assign V, D and J gene segments, CDR3 sequences were aligned to IMGT reference sequences. Each retained sequence needed at least a six-nucleotide match to both a V gene segment and a J gene segment. Rearrangements were called productive when the CDR3 lacked stop codons and stayed in frame with V and J; all others were non-productive. Following IMGT convention, CDR3 was defined as the stretch from the second conserved V-encoded cysteine to the conserved J-encoded phenylalanine. The earlier analysis of more than 450 of the donors excluded sequences that lacked an unambiguous match to a single V gene segment. An earlier analysis of 500 to 700 of the donors classified V segments as functional when productive rearrangements were above 56.7% and as segregating when the standard deviation between donors was above 5%. A statistical classification framework was built to diagnose cytomegalovirus status from the catalog of TCR beta chain sequences. In a later analysis, V and J genes were assigned by comparing TCR nucleotide sequences against IMGT/GENE-DB human TR gene sequences. In a later analysis, CDR3 sequences and most-parsimonious VDJ recombination scenarios were assigned using the TCRdist pipeline. In a later analysis, each TCR beta chain was defined by its CDR3 amino acid sequence together with its V-gene family, and reads lacking a unique V-gene family were excluded. A later analysis removed 592 highly shared, low-generation-probability nucleotide sequences to deal with suspected cross-contamination and a sequencing artifact. In a later analysis, a clonal expansion index for each public chain was calculated from normalized within-repertoire ranks of inferred template counts. In a later analysis, generation probabilities were computed with a VDJ recombination model fitted to out-of-frame rearrangements, and the resulting probabilities were checked against IGoR. In a later analysis, TCR-TCR, TCR-HLA and TCR-CMV co-occurrence was scored with hypergeometric tests, and a repertoire-size bias correction was applied to TCR pairs. To estimate false discovery rates, a later analysis permuted the HLA or CMV assignments 20 times. A later analysis grouped co-occurring TCRs with DBSCAN, adding TCRdist sequence similarity when clustering within HLA-allele-positive subsets. Repertoires with fewer than 30,000 or more than 120,000 public chains, plus five repertoires with anomalous nucleotide sharing, were excluded from co-occurrence clustering. Entries here come from immuneACCESS through TCRdb and include only in-frame sequences with V and J called. Some clones fail to appear in such tables; in the studies checked, an unresolved V gene covers under half of the shortfall, and the cause of the remainder is unknown. The DNA gave D and trimming, while V, J and clone size come from that table. This sample's table carries roughly 34,000 clones. Clones ranked in the top ten supply under 6% of the sample.

This specimen comes from a study of cytomegalovirus exposure and HLA in healthy donors (dated by TCRdb to the late 2010s). For the wider study: In an earlier analysis of 587 of the donors, around 300 Gb of sequence data and some 120 million unique TCR beta sequences from roughly 180 million T cells were reported. Approximately 310 gigabases of sequencing data and approximately 85 million unique TCR sequences were included in an early release covering 550 to 800 HLA-typed donors. Of the 350 to 450 genotyped donors, approximately 81% were placed in the genetic ancestry cluster associated with self-reported Caucasian donors. The study aimed to test whether signatures of past pathogen exposure could be identified by cataloging public T cell receptors. Using immunosequencing, the study profiled T cell repertoires from about 650 subjects and related those repertoires to cytomegalovirus serostatus. Along with the approximately 650-subject first cohort, a separate validation cohort of over a hundred different subjects was used. To predict cytomegalovirus infection status, the study combined high-throughput TCR immunosequencing, statistical association of individual TCRs with disease status, and machine learning. In a later analysis, previously published TCR beta repertoires from fewer than 750 donors were re-analyzed and high-resolution HLA genotyping was added so that TCR occurrence patterns could be studied. Rather than using new phenotypic data, the later analysis identified candidate immune exposures from TCR beta sequences and from how often those sequences occurred across donors. An earlier analysis of nearly 600 of the donors applied high-throughput TCR beta sequencing to assess whether each TCR beta V gene segment acted as functional or pseudogenic. Donor age, sex, ethnicity and CMV serostatus were compiled together with the repertoire data. In a later genetic analysis, genome-wide SNP genotypes for about three fifths of the roughly 670 donors were used, and that subset was treated as a discovery cohort. All discovery cohort repertoires had been generated on a single sequencing platform. Both class I and class II loci were covered by HLA typing, at four-digit resolution. The number of donors typed differed by locus, with roughly 620-630 for A, B, C, DRB1 and DQB1, roughly 520 for DQA1, 600 to 610 for DPA1, and around 430 for DPB1. Because of strong linkage in the cohort, roughly five DR-DQ haplotypes were treated as single units for association and clustering. Among some 400 genotyped donors of the cohort, an average of approximately 200,000 unique TCR beta nucleotide sequences was sequenced per donor, of which about 18% were non-productive. Results the study describes overall, beyond this receptor: CMV serostatus was the only immune exposure information available for the cohort. It was suggested by the authors that the approach could potentially be generalized to other disease states and immunological phenotypes. Strong co-occurrence of HLA alleles, especially DR and DQ, made assigning TCR associations to individual alleles difficult. A later analysis associated around 16,000 TCR beta sequences with specific HLA alleles at a false discovery rate of 0.05. The earlier analysis of approximately 590 of the donors excluded roughly 17 rarely observed V segments, including chromosome 9 orphons, because counts were too low. According to a later analysis, most CMV-associated TCR beta chains appeared to be HLA-restricted, and the HLA associations seemed to be driven largely by CMV exposure. The sequencing pipeline was judged likely to have produced a cluster of highly shared sequence variants as a technical artifact. According to a later analysis, parvovirus B19, influenza, CMV and Epstein-Barr virus appeared linked to several top co-occurrence clusters. In a later genetic analysis, fewer N-insertions in productive TCRs were reported among donors in an Asian-associated ancestry cluster than the roughly 700-donor mean. Cytomegalovirus status was reported to be diagnosed by the classifier with high specificity and sensitivity in both the original and validation cohorts. Because HLA typing was missing for some donors at each locus, association tests included only the typed subset. Compared with equally common non-associated chains, HLA-associated TCR beta chains in a later analysis were more clonally expanded and had lower generation probabilities. Only TCR beta chains were sequenced in this cohort, and the absence of alpha or paired-chain data limited detectable features. Correlated functional status among segregating V segments might reflect linkage disequilibrium, but an unknown experimental factor could not be ruled out. Across donors, most TCR sequences were observed very rarely, whereas some public TCRs were present in many individuals. Sequencing depth was assumed to be roughly uniform across donors in the presence/absence analyses, though that assumption may not hold. In the study, about 150 TCR beta chains were listed as associated with cytomegalovirus. V-gene and J-gene trimming of TCR beta chains was associated with a missense DCLRE1C variant in a later genetic analysis, and the association was replicated in an independent cohort. Three of the identified cytomegalovirus-associated TCR beta chains were confirmed in vitro to be specific for cytomegalovirus antigens. A further reported finding was that TCR beta sequences accurately predicted the HLA-A and HLA-B alleles for most subjects in the first cohort. In an earlier analysis of around 600 of the donors, most TCR beta V segments appeared in productive rearrangements about 87% or about 30% of the time, broadly matching IMGT annotations. A later analysis found that TCR association rates varied across HLA loci, with DRB1 alleles showing the most associated TCRs and HLA-C alleles the fewest. The 87-base-pair reads could not distinguish some IMGT-functional V segments, including TRBV6-2 and TRBV6-3, so those segments were excluded.

V is cut back by 1 base and J by 3 bases, with 6 bases in the junction unmatched. The CDR3 runs 15 residues from the cysteine to the phenylalanine. Just the 45-base CDR3 DNA is kept, in frame starting at base 1. CDR1 SGHDT and CDR2 YYEEEE are derived from the germline V gene. The cohort consisted of approximately 690 healthy bone marrow donors. All cohort members were sampled while nominally healthy, although unrecorded immune exposures were likely present. The donor tested CMV seropositive and was one of the 289 seropositive cohort members. Each donor provided a peripheral blood sample, and peripheral blood mononuclear cells were used for TCR beta sequencing. The Qiagen DNeasy Blood Extraction Kit was used to extract genomic DNA from the blood cell samples.

The chain is assembled from TRBV5-6 and TRBJ1-2; TRBD1 aligns with 7 central bases. This TCR derives from a woman in her 40s in good health and CMV-seropositive. Sequenced input: PBMCs. CDR3 loop: CASSLPDRADYGYTF. At the DNA level, the sequence is TGTGCCAGCAGCTTGCCTGACAGGGCAGACTATGGCTACACCTTC.